The rows below give T cell receptor beta chains drawn from one sample of a study of Ad26.COV2.S vaccination and SARS-CoV-2 variants. Assay used: immunoSEQ multiplex PCR; TCRdb lists only in-frame clones, some missing. The data hold a few hundred thousand clones, with 70% to 90% observed a single time. The sequencing here drew on peripheral blood, taken in a trial of Ad26.COV2.S vaccine versus placebo. These receptors were collected from a person between 18 and 65 years old who received the Ad26.COV2.S COVID-19 vaccine or a placebo. CDR3s include the opening cysteine and the closing phenylalanine or tryptophan. A D gene is named only where the DNA matches it firmly. Expanded clones get a size class; other rows say once, few or many, or leave the size out.

d_gene	abundance	v_gene	j_gene	CDR3aa	CDR3nt
TRBD2	.	TRBV7-2	TRBJ2-2	CASSLAPASGGTGELFF	TGTGCCAGCAGCTTAGCCCCGGCTAGCGGGGGGACCGGGGAGCTGTTTTTT
.	.	TRBV4-1	TRBJ1-6	CASSQVGQTFWGLGSPLHF	TGCGCCAGCAGCCAAGTGGGGCAGACGTTTTGGGGACTAGGGTCACCCCTCCACTTT
.	.	TRBV3-1/TRBV3-2	TRBJ2-3	CASSSPVGRGLLTDTQYF	TGTGCCAGCAGCTCCCCGGTCGGCAGGGGCCTCCTCACAGATACGCAGTATTTT
.	.	TRBV10-1	TRBJ1-4	CASGGVTTNEKLFF	TGCGCCAGCGGTGGGGTGACAACTAATGAAAAACTGTTTTTT
.	.	TRBV29-1	TRBJ1-4	CSVEGAWGEKLFF	TGCAGCGTTGAAGGGGCCTGGGGTGAAAAACTGTTTTTT
TRBD1	.	TRBV7-8	TRBJ1-1	CASSPMTGRNTEAFF	TGTGCCAGCAGCCCGATGACAGGGCGGAACACTGAAGCTTTCTTT
.	.	TRBV27	TRBJ2-1	CASSGTYNEQFF	TGTGCCAGCAGCGGGACCTACAATGAGCAGTTCTTC
.	.	TRBV3-1/TRBV3-2	TRBJ1-2	CASSQDTSRHYGYTF	TGTGCCAGCAGCCAAGATACAAGCAGGCACTATGGCTACACCTTC
.	.	TRBV29-1	TRBJ2-5	CSVAEVQETQYF	TGCAGCGTAGCGGAGGTTCAGGAGACCCAGTACTTC
TRBD1	.	TRBV7-8	TRBJ1-1	CASSLKGQRNTEAFF	TGTGCCAGCAGCTTAAAGGGACAGAGGAACACTGAAGCTTTCTTT
.	.	TRBV19	TRBJ1-1	CASTLLTIPNTEAFF	TGTGCCAGTACCTTGTTGACAATACCGAACACTGAAGCTTTCTTT
.	.	TRBV25-1	TRBJ1-5	CASSESGGQPQHF	TGTGCCAGCAGTGAATCTGGGGGTCAGCCCCAGCATTTT
.	.	TRBV7-2	TRBJ2-7	CASSLAGRLGDEQYF	TGTGCCAGCAGCTTAGCCGGGCGGTTGGGAGACGAGCAGTACTTC
.	.	TRBV6-5	TRBJ1-2	CASRRGYGYTF	TGTGCCAGCCGGAGGGGCTATGGCTACACCTTC
TRBD2	.	TRBV27	TRBJ2-5	CASGGLAGGQETQYF	TGTGCCAGCGGAGGACTAGCGGGGGGCCAAGAGACCCAGTACTTC
.	once	TRBV4-1	TRBJ1-2	CASSQEGAGIPYGYTF	TGCGCCAGCAGCCAAGAAGGAGCAGGGATCCCCTATGGCTACACCTTC
.	.	TRBV28	TRBJ1-1	CASSLGQGDTEAFF	TGTGCCAGCAGTTTGGGGCAGGGAGACACTGAAGCTTTCTTT
TRBD2	.	TRBV6-5	TRBJ2-7	CASSRSGGAYEQYF	TGTGCCAGCAGCCGTAGCGGGGGGGCCTACGAGCAGTACTTC
.	once	TRBV10-3	TRBJ1-2	CAISGQTGNYGYTF	TGTGCCATCAGTGGGCAGACAGGAAACTATGGCTACACCTTC
.	.	TRBV5-1	TRBJ2-3	CASSPGTDTQYF	TGCGCCAGCAGCCCCGGGACAGATACGCAGTATTTT
TRBD1	.	TRBV7-2	TRBJ1-2	CASSLVGTGGGYGYTF	TGTGCCAGCAGCTTAGTAGGGACAGGGGGCGGCTATGGCTACACCTTC
.	few	TRBV19	TRBJ1-1	CASSITRTLNTEAFF	TGTGCCAGTAGTATTACGAGGACTTTGAACACTGAAGCTTTCTTT
.	.	TRBV9	TRBJ2-6	CASSHSRGANVLTF	TGTGCCAGCTCCCATTCACGTGGGGCCAACGTCCTGACTTTC
.	.	TRBV11-2	TRBJ2-3	CASSLDRSWGLPSTDTQYF	TGTGCCAGCAGCTTAGATCGGTCTTGGGGACTTCCTAGCACAGATACGCAGTATTTT
.	.	TRBV18	TRBJ1-4	CASSPSAAPNEKLFF	TGTGCCAGCTCACCGTCGGCAGCACCTAATGAAAAACTGTTTTTT
.	.	TRBV5-1	TRBJ2-5	CASSTRGPWETQYF	TGCGCCAGCAGCACCCGAGGGCCATGGGAGACCCAGTACTTC
.	few	TRBV27	TRBJ2-7	CASSQRQNYEQYF	TGTGCCAGCAGTCAAAGACAGAACTACGAGCAGTACTTC
.	once	TRBV10-3	TRBJ2-7	CAISHTRDEQYF	TGTGCCATCAGCCACACTAGGGACGAGCAGTACTTC
TRBD2	.	TRBV11-1	TRBJ2-3	CASSPGLAGRTDTQYF	TGTGCCAGCAGCCCGGGACTAGCGGGGCGCACAGATACGCAGTATTTT
TRBD2	.	TRBV6-5	TRBJ2-2	CASSYGLAGVGELFF	TGTGCCAGCAGTTACGGACTAGCGGGAGTCGGGGAGCTGTTTTTT
.	.	TRBV5-1	TRBJ2-3	CASSSGGQVTDTQYF	TGCGCCAGCAGCTCTGGGGGGCAGGTAACAGATACGCAGTATTTT
.	.	TRBV7-4	TRBJ2-1	CASSLVLRESPLDEQFF	TGTGCCAGCAGCTTAGTTCTGCGTGAATCCCCTCTCGATGAGCAGTTCTTC
TRBD1	few	TRBV19	TRBJ1-2	CASSLFGQVGYGYTF	TGTGCCAGTAGTCTCTTCGGACAGGTTGGATATGGCTACACCTTC
TRBD2	.	TRBV7-3	TRBJ2-3	CASSFGVAGKGDTQYF	TGTGCCAGCAGCTTTGGGGTAGCGGGGAAGGGAGATACGCAGTATTTT
.	.	TRBV6-2/TRBV6-3	TRBJ1-5	CASSYSQGPQLRRNQPQHF	TGTGCCAGCAGTTATTCACAGGGACCCCAACTACGGCGCAATCAGCCCCAGCATTTT
.	once	TRBV5-1	TRBJ2-3	CASSLSGPPNTQYF	TGCGCCAGCAGCTTGTCGGGGCCTCCAAATACGCAGTATTTT
TRBD2	.	TRBV7-2	TRBJ2-5	CASSLEGTSRETQYF	TGTGCCAGCAGCTTAGAAGGGACTAGCCGGGAGACCCAGTACTTC
TRBD2	.	TRBV5-4	TRBJ2-1	CASSLGLATYNEQFF	TGTGCCAGCAGCTTGGGACTAGCAACCTACAATGAGCAGTTCTTC
.	.	TRBV7-2	TRBJ1-1	CASSLSSRVGTEAFF	TGTGCCAGCAGCTTATCGTCTAGGGTGGGAACTGAAGCTTTCTTT
.	.	TRBV11-3	TRBJ2-1	CASSLGRYNEQFF	TGTGCCAGCAGCTTAGGCCGATACAATGAGCAGTTCTTC
.	.	TRBV18	TRBJ1-2	CASSPRGGYGYTF	TGTGCCAGCTCACCCCGGGGTGGCTATGGCTACACCTTC
.	.	TRBV2	TRBJ1-6	CASRLSGPSSYNSPLHF	TGTGCCAGCAGATTATCGGGGCCCAGCTCCTATAATTCACCCCTCCACTTT
.	.	TRBV6-1	TRBJ1-2	CASSGIYTGFSYGYTF	TGTGCCAGCAGTGGAATCTATACGGGATTTAGCTATGGCTACACCTTC
.	.	TRBV7-3	TRBJ2-1	CATTATSSSYNEQFF	TGTGCCACCACGGCAACGTCCAGCTCCTACAATGAGCAGTTCTTC
TRBD1	.	TRBV9	TRBJ1-4	CASSPRGQLGEKLFF	TGTGCCAGCAGCCCCCGGGGACAGTTAGGTGAAAAACTGTTTTTT
TRBD1	.	TRBV29-1	TRBJ1-1	CSVSRGRMNTEAFF	TGCAGCGTTTCCAGGGGGCGCATGAACACTGAAGCTTTCTTT
.	.	TRBV28	TRBJ1-2	CASSPSGSRTNYGYTF	TGTGCCAGCAGTCCGAGCGGGTCCAGGACTAACTATGGCTACACCTTC
.	.	TRBV28	TRBJ2-7	CASSLSGTFYEQYF	TGTGCCAGCAGTTTAAGTGGGACATTTTACGAGCAGTACTTC
.	.	TRBV7-6	TRBJ2-2	CASSPQTGENTGELFF	TGTGCCAGCAGCCCACAGACGGGGGAAAACACCGGGGAGCTGTTTTTT
.	once	TRBV6-5	TRBJ2-7	CASSYGPVSYEQYF	TGTGCCAGCAGTTACGGACCCGTAAGCTACGAGCAGTACTTC
.	.	TRBV27	TRBJ2-7	CASSLSFQGPHEQYF	TGTGCCAGCAGTTTATCGTTCCAGGGTCCCCACGAGCAGTACTTC
TRBD1	.	TRBV27	TRBJ2-7	CASSFGTGDFGQYF	TGTGCCAGCAGTTTTGGGACAGGGGATTTCGGGCAGTACTTC
TRBD1	.	TRBV7-2	TRBJ2-1	CASSPSQGDEQFF	TGTGCCAGCAGCCCCTCCCAGGGGGATGAGCAGTTCTTC
.	.	TRBV4-1	TRBJ2-5	CASSQDIAGARETQYF	TGCGCCAGCAGCCAAGATATTGCGGGGGCGCGGGAGACCCAGTACTTC
TRBD2	.	TRBV28	TRBJ2-4	CASSSWKREWAKNIQYF	TGTGCCAGCAGTTCCTGGAAGCGGGAGTGGGCCAAAAACATTCAGTACTTC